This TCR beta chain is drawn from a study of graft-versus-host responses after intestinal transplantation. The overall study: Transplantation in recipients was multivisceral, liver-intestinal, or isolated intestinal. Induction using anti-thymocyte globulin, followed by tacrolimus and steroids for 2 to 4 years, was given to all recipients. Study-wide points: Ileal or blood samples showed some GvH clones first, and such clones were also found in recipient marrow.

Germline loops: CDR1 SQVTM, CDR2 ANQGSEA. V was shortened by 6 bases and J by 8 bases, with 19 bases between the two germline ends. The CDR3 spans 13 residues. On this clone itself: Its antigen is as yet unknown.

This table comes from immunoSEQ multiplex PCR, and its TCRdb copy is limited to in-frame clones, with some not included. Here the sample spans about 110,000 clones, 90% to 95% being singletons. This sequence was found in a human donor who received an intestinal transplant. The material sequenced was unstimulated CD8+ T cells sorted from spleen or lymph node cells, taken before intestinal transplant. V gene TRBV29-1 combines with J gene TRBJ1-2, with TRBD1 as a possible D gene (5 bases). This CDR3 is CSVQGVVAVGYTF. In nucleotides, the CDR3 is TGCAGCGTCCAAGGGGTCGTCGCAGTGGGCTACACCTTC.